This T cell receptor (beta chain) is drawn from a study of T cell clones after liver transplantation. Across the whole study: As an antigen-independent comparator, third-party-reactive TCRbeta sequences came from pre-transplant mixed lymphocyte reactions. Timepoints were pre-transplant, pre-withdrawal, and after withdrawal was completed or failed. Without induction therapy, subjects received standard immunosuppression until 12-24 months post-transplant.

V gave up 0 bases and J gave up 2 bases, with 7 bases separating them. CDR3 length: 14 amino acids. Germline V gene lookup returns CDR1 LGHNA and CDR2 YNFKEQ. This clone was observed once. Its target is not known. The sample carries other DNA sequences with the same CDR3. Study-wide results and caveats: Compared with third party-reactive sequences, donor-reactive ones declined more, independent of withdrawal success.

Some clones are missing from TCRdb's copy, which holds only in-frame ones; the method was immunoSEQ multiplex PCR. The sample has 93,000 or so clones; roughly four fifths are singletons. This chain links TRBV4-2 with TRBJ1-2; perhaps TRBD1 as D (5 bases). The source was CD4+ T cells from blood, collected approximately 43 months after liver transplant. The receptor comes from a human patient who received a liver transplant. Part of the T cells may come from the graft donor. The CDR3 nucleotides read TGTGCCAGCAGCCAAGAGGGGGGGAACTATGGCTACACCTTC. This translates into CASSQEGGNYGYTF.